These 29 T cell receptor beta chains were sequenced from one sample in a study of T cells after yellow fever vaccination. TCRdb recomputed calls from the 5' RACE reads with MiXCR, one row per CDR3 protein. Of some 340,000 distinct CDR3 sequences listed, about 10% are singletons. The specimen comprised CD4+ T cells sorted from PBMCs, sampled 45 days after the yellow fever booster vaccination. The receptors derive from a man aged 18 to 30 who received the YFV17D yellow fever vaccine.

This clonotype was counted a few times. The chain carries TRBV18 and TRBJ2-5, with a tentative D call TRBD2 (6 bases). CDR3 length equals 13 residues. The germline V and J ends were trimmed by 0 bases and 5 bases, with 7 bases remaining between them. CDR1 KGHSH and CDR2 LQKENI come from the germline V gene. Here the CDR3 reads CASSPPLAETQYF. For the CDR3, the DNA is TGTGCCAGCTCACCACCCCTAGCGGAGACCCAGTACTTC.

This clonotype was seen at least ten times. V gene TRBV15 combines with J gene TRBJ2-6, with D uncertain. The germline V and J ends were trimmed by 1 base and 0 bases, with 16 bases remaining between them. CDR1 is LNHNV, CDR2 YYDKDF, per germline (reference sequence). This CDR3 contains 19 residues. In DNA, the CDR3 is TGTGCCACCAGCAGAGGTAACCCAACGCAGTCCTCTGGGGCCAACGTCCTGACTTTC. Translation: CATSRGNPTQSSGANVLTF.

This clonotype was counted between two and nine times. V and J are TRBV6-5 and TRBJ1-2; D is ambiguous. This CDR3 is 13 amino acids long. Germline loops: CDR1 MNHEY, CDR2 SVGAGI. Trimming shortened V by 4 bases and J by 5 bases, and 11 bases separated the two germline ends. CDR3 in DNA: TGTGCCAGCAGTTCGCGTTTGGGGTATGGCTACACCTTC. Protein sequence: CASSSRLGYGYTF.

V gene TRBV7-9 combines with J gene TRBJ2-7; the D is unclear. The CDR3 has 14 residues. Germline V gene data show CDR1 as SEHNR and CDR2 as FQNEAQ (reference sequence). V dropped 0 bases and J dropped 3 bases, with 9 bases sitting between them. CDR3 region: CASSLAGIGYEQYF. The CDR3 DNA sequence: TGTGCCAGCAGCTTAGCGGGGATAGGCTACGAGCAGTACTTC.

The chain has TRBV5-6 and TRBJ2-1; D is ambiguous. The length of the CDR3 is 12 residues. Germline assignment: CDR1 SGHDT and CDR2 YYEEEE. Trimming shortened V by 4 bases and J by 9 bases, and 11 bases separated the two germline ends. CDR3 nucleotides: TGTGCCAGCAGCCCGATCTGGGGTGAGCAGTTCTTC. This encodes CASSPIWGEQFF. The variable domain in full, completed from reference TRBV5-6 and TRBJ2-1, reads DAGVTQSPTHLIKTRGQQVTLRCSPKSGHDTVSWYQQALGQGPQFIFQYYEEEERQRGNFPDRFSGHQFPNYSSELNVNALLLGDSALYLCASSPIWGEQFFGPGTRLTVL.

V usage is TRBV12-3 or TRBV12-4 and J usage is TRBJ1-2, with D unresolved. This CDR3 has 12 residues. Trimming removed 6 bases at V and 8 bases at J, with 13 bases between. The CDR3 loop reads CASRVGWEGYTF. CDR3 sequence (DNA): TGTGCCAGCAGGGTGGGGTGGGAAGGCTACACCTTC.

Ten or more counts support this clonotype. The chain links TRBV4-1 to TRBJ2-7; D tentatively fits TRBD1 or TRBD2 (6 bases each). Deletions cut 2 bases from V and 3 bases from J, with 20 bases between. The CDR3 spans 17 residues. Germline V gives CDR1 MGHRA, CDR2 YSYEKL. CDR3 loop: CASSQLGTPTGLYEQYF. CDR3 in DNA: TGCGCCAGCAGCCAACTAGGGACTCCGACAGGCCTCTACGAGCAGTACTTC.

Ten or more counts support this clonotype. The chain couples TRBV29-1 to TRBJ2-6; the D is unclear. The V gene lost 4 bases and the J gene lost 0 bases, with 13 bases spanning the gap. The germline gives CDR1 SQVTM, CDR2 ANQGSEA. The CDR3 consists of 16 residues. The CDR3 is CSVVGTDYSGANVLTF. The CDR3 nucleotides are TGCAGCGTTGTTGGTACAGATTACTCTGGGGCCAACGTCCTGACTTTC.

This clonotype has at least ten counts. The genes are TRBV27 and TRBJ2-3, with D tentatively TRBD1 or TRBD2 (5 bases each). Germline-derived CDR1 and CDR2 are MNHEY and SMNVEV (reference sequence). This CDR3 is 15 amino acids long. Between the trimmed V and J ends, which lost 4 bases and 2 bases, there was a span of 13 bases. CDR3 in DNA: TGTGCCAGCAGTTCCCACTCCGGGGCCACAGATACGCAGTATTTT. Protein sequence: CASSSHSGATDTQYF.

This clonotype was observed a few times. The CDR3 DNA is TGTGCCAGCAGTTTAAATGACAAACAGCCCCAGCATTTT. Amino acid sequence: CASSLNDKQPQHF. The chain combines TRBV28 with TRBJ1-5; D gene unclear. The CDR3 totals 13 residues. Trimming took 2 bases from V and 7 from J, leaving 9 bases between them. Germline CDR1 and CDR2: MDHEN and SYDVKM.

This clonotype was counted between two and nine times. This chain links TRBV6-6 with TRBJ2-7; 8 nucleotides line up with TRBD2. CDR3 size: 16 residues. Per the germline V gene, CDR1 is MNHNY and CDR2 is SVGAGI (reference sequence). V was pared by 6 bases and J by 3 bases, with 13 bases of the junction left unmatched. The CDR3 DNA reads TGTGCCAGCAGGTCCCGGCCGGGACTAGGGGGCTACGAGCAGTACTTC. This translates into CASRSRPGLGGYEQYF.

This clonotype was counted ten times or more. The chain is built from TRBV7-2 and TRBJ2-2, with D unresolved. The V and J ends lost 3 bases and 6 bases respectively, with 8 bases between them. The CDR3 loop spans 13 amino acids. The V gene's germline CDR1 is SGHTA and CDR2 FQGNSA. The CDR3 here is CASSLFGSGELFF. The CDR3 DNA reads as TGTGCCAGCAGCTTGTTCGGCTCCGGGGAGCTGTTTTTT.

The V call is TRBV20-1, the J call TRBJ1-5; 7 bases are a match to TRBD1. After removal of 6 bases from V and 5 bases from J, the junction contained 7 bases not matched to a gene. Germline assignment: CDR1 DFQATT and CDR2 SNEGSKA (reference sequence). The CDR3 contains 13 residues. The CDR3 nucleotides read TGCAGTGCGACGACAGGGCGAGATCAGCCCCAGCATTTT. Protein: CSATTGRDQPQHF.

This rearrangement joins TRBV12-3 or TRBV12-4 to TRBJ1-4; tentatively, D is TRBD1 (5 bases). V lost 6 bases and J 10 bases, leaving 15 bases between the germline ends. The CDR3 loop spans 13 amino acids. The CDR3 sequence is CASSPGSGGKLFF. Written as DNA, the CDR3 is TGTGCCAGCAGCCCAGGGTCGGGGGGAAAACTGTTTTTT.

In its sample, this clonotype was seen many times. The gene calls are TRBV24-1 and TRBJ1-5; D gene uncertain. Germline-derived CDR1 and CDR2 are KGHDR and SFDVKD. The CDR3 length is 14 residues. V lost 6 bases, J lost 4 bases, and 12 bases lay in between. CDR3 sequence (DNA): TGTGCCACCAGTCATCGCCTGGGTAATCAGCCCCAGCATTTT. It codes for CATSHRLGNQPQHF.

This clonotype was picked up a small number of times. V and J are TRBV4-1 and TRBJ2-4; possibly TRBD1 for D (6 bases). V was clipped by 1 base and J by 3 bases, with 13 bases between them. Germline CDR1 is MGHRA and CDR2 is YSYEKL. This CDR3 has 16 residues. In nucleotides, the CDR3 is TGCGCCAGCAGCCAAGGGGGGCTTCTGGGCAAAAACATTCAGTACTTC. Translated, it gives CASSQGGLLGKNIQYF.

This clonotype was seen a few times. In nucleotides, the CDR3 is TGTGCCAGCAGTTACCAGACAGCCAACACTGAAGCTTTCTTT. This sequence encodes CASSYQTANTEAFF. The chain joins TRBV6-2 or TRBV6-3 to TRBJ1-1; the D gene is possibly TRBD1 (5 bases). CDR1 is MNHEY, CDR2 SVGEGT, per germline. The CDR3 covers 14 residues. V dropped 2 bases and J dropped 2 bases, with 9 bases sitting between them.

This clonotype was found many times. This chain uses TRBV20-1 with TRBJ1-1; TRBD1 is a possible D gene (6 bases). Germline lookup yields CDR1 DFQATT and CDR2 SNEGSKA (reference sequence). This CDR3 has 12 amino acids. Trimming cost V 6 bases and J 8 bases, with 16 bases left between them. In nucleotides, the CDR3 is TGCAGTGCCGACCCAGGCGGGACAGAAGCTTTCTTT. It is translated as CSADPGGTEAFF.

The chain joins TRBV3-1 to TRBJ2-7; 10 positions match TRBD1. CDR3 length: 14 amino acids. Germline V gene lookup returns CDR1 LGHDT and CDR2 YNNKEL (reference sequence). V dropped 3 bases and J dropped 5; count of bases not matched to a gene: 4. CDR3 region: CASSHRDRGHEQYV. CDR3 coding DNA: TGTGCCAGCAGCCACCGGGACAGGGGCCACGAGCAGTACGTC.

The chain links TRBV27 to TRBJ2-3; tentative D call: TRBD2 (5 bases). Trimming took off 6 bases at V and 4 bases at J, with 14 bases between the two ends. The CDR3 covers 14 residues. CDR1 is MNHEY and CDR2 is SMNVEV in the germline V gene (reference sequence). The chain's CDR3 is CASSPPAGADTQYF. In nucleotides, the CDR3 is TGTGCCAGCAGCCCCCCCGCGGGCGCAGATACGCAGTATTTT.

This clonotype was recorded once. The chain recombines TRBV20-1 with TRBJ2-3, with 12 bases identical to TRBD2. Germline lookup yields CDR1 DFQATT and CDR2 SNEGSKA (reference sequence). This CDR3 is built from 18 residues. V lost 0 bases to trimming and J lost 6 bases; unmatched junction nucleotides: 13. For the CDR3, the DNA is TGCAGTGCTAGAGATTGGGCTAGCGGGGGGGCCGGGCGCGATACGCAGTATTTT. Protein sequence: CSARDWASGGAGRDTQYF.

J is TRBJ2-3 and V is TRBV5-1; D gene ambiguous. In germline, CDR1 is SGHRS, CDR2 YFSETQ. This CDR3 is 15 amino acids long. Trimming cost V 6 bases and J 2 bases, with 16 bases left between them. This CDR3 reads CASIRGNSYTDTQYF. CDR3 nucleotide sequence: TGCGCCAGCATTAGAGGAAACAGCTACACAGATACGCAGTATTTT. Using reference TRBV5-1 and TRBJ2-3 for the parts outside the CDR3, the full variable domain is KAGVTQTPRYLIKTRGQQVTLSCSPISGHRSVSWYQQTPGQGLQFLFEYFSETQRNKGNFPGRFSGRQFSNSRSEMNVSTLELGDSALYLCASIRGNSYTDTQYFGPGTRLTVL.

This clonotype appeared a few times. The CDR3 loop reads CASSPSGVSIGTQYF. CDR3 coding DNA: TGTGCCAGCAGCCCCAGCGGGGTCAGTATCGGGACCCAGTACTTC. The rearrangement links TRBV7-8 to TRBJ2-5; 7 positions match TRBD2. The CDR3 sequence is 15 residues long. Losses at the gene ends were 5 bases for V and 7 bases for J; bases not matched to a gene: 13. Germline V gene lookup returns CDR1 SGHVS and CDR2 FQNEAQ. The whole variable domain, remainder taken from reference TRBV7-8 and TRBJ2-5, is GAGVSQSPRYKVAKRGQDVALRCDPISGHVSLFWYQQALGQGPEFLTYFQNEAQLDKSGLPSDRFFAERPEGSVSTLKIQRTQQEDSAVYLCASSPSGVSIGTQYFGPGTRLLVL.

This clonotype was detected ten times or more. The chain joins TRBV4-2 to TRBJ2-3; no clear D. Between the trimmed V and J ends, which lost 4 bases and 1 base, there was a span of 9 bases. From germline, CDR1 is LGHNA and CDR2 YNFKEQ. The CDR3 has 14 residues. CDR3 in DNA: TGTGCCAGCAGCCGCTTCCCAGGCACAGATACGCAGTATTTT. Its translation is CASSRFPGTDTQYF.

This clonotype was recorded a few times. The chain carries TRBV3-1 and TRBJ2-5; TRBD2 matches at 7 bases. CDR1 and CDR2 (germline): LGHDT, YNNKEL (reference sequence). J lost 6 bases, V lost 4 bases, and 5 bases had no gene match. The length of the CDR3 is 13 residues. The DNA for the CDR3 is TGTGCCAGCAGCCCTACTAGCGAAAAGACCCAGTACTTC. Protein product: CASSPTSEKTQYF.

This clonotype was seen ten or more times. J is TRBJ2-4 and V is TRBV6-5; TRBD2 aligns across 7 bases. Germline V gives CDR1 MNHEY, CDR2 SVGAGI. The CDR3 totals 14 residues. V was pared by 2 bases and J by 7 bases, with 5 bases of the junction left unmatched. As DNA, the CDR3 is TGTGCCAGCAGTTACCCTGGGGAGGGCAACATTCAGTACTTC. Its translation: CASSYPGEGNIQYF.

This clonotype appeared a few times. The CDR3 sequence is CASSQVQVTEAFF. The CDR3 region has the DNA TGCGCCAGCAGCCAAGTTCAGGTCACTGAAGCTTTCTTT. The gene calls are TRBV4-1 and TRBJ1-1; D call uncertain. The V end lost 1 base, the J end lost 4 bases, and 7 bases lay between the germline ends. The CDR3 spans 13 residues. Germline-derived CDR1 and CDR2 are MGHRA and YSYEKL.

J is TRBJ1-1 and V is TRBV11-2, with 9 bases matching TRBD1. Trimming took 0 bases from V and 8 from J; bases not matched to a gene: 4. From germline, CDR1 is SGHAT and CDR2 FQNNGV. This CDR3 has 14 residues. The DNA for the CDR3 is TGTGCCAGCAGCTTAGAACAGGGGGCCAGGGAAGCTTTCTTT. Its translation: CASSLEQGAREAFF.

V usage is TRBV7-2 and J usage is TRBJ1-5; the D gene is possibly TRBD1 (5 bases). The CDR3 contains 14 residues. CDR1 and CDR2 (germline): SGHTA, FQGNSA. With 3 bases removed from V and 5 bases from J, the gap between germline ends came to 11 bases. The chain's CDR3 is CASSFSGDHQPQHF. The DNA for the CDR3 is TGTGCCAGCAGCTTTAGCGGGGACCATCAGCCCCAGCATTTT.